The present TCR beta chain was sequenced within a study of shared T cell receptors in the human thymus. The repertoire was sequenced with immunoSEQ multiplex PCR; TCRdb's copy has only in-frame clones and lacks some. The table lists about 380,000 clones, over 90% of them singletons. CDR3 length: 14 amino acids. Germline V lookup: CDR1 MGHRA, CDR2 YSYEKL. V lost 2 bases, J lost 2 bases, and 9 bases lay in between. The clonotype was recovered from a human donor. The sample was thymocytes. The genes are TRBV4-1 and TRBJ1-2; D remains unclear. The CDR3 spells CASSQQSQNYGYTF. The CDR3 DNA reads TGCGCCAGCAGCCAACAGTCTCAGAACTATGGCTACACCTTC.